This T cell receptor beta chain was retrieved from a study of blood T cell repertoires in COVID-19. Study at large: Samples taken during acute and convalescent COVID-19 were collected in the United States, Italy and Spain. PBMCs, B-cell-depleted T cells, or T cells provided the cDNA or gDNA that made up the material.

Trimming pared 6 bases from V and 0 bases from J, leaving 14 bases between. The CDR3 totals 16 residues. Per the germline V gene, CDR1 is WNHNN and CDR2 is SYGVQD (reference sequence). Original processing methods: Nucleated cell number was recorded as an estimate derived from reference gene primer amplification. TCRdb's table, derived via immunoSEQ multiplex PCR, lists solely in-frame clones and lacks some. D and trimming were read from the DNA, whereas the V and J calls and clone size are those reported in that table. The profile covers around 100,000 clones, with roughly 80% appearing a single time and less than 2% taken by the ten largest.

The specimen was peripheral blood. This TCR derives from a man aged 45-65 years with acute or convalescent COVID-19. The gene calls are TRBV10-1 and TRBJ1-4; D is possibly TRBD1 (5 bases). In DNA, the CDR3 is TGCGCCAGCAGCCTTAGATTGACAGCAACTAATGAAAAACTGTTTTTT. Amino acids: CASSLRLTATNEKLFF.